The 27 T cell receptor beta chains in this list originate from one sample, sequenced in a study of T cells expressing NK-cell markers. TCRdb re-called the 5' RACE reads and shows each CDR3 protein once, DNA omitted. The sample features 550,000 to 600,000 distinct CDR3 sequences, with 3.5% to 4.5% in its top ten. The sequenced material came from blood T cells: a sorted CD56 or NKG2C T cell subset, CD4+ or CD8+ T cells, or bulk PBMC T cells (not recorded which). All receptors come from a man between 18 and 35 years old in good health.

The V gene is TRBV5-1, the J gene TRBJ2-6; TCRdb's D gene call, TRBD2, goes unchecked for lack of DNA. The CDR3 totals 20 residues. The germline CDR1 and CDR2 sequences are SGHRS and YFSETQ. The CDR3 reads CASSSPDRRLAPSGANVLTF.

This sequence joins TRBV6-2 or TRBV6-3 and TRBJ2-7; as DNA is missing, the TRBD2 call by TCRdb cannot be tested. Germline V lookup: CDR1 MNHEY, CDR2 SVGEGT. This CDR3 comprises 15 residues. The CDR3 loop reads CASIPLAGPPYEQYF.

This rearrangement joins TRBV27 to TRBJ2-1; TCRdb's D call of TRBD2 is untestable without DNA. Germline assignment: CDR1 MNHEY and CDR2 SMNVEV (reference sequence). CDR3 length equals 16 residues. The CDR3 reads CASSVLGTSGVNEQFF.

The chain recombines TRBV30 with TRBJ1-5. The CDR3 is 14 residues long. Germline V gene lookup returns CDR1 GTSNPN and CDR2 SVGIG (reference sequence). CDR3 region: CAWSVGQGNQPQHF.

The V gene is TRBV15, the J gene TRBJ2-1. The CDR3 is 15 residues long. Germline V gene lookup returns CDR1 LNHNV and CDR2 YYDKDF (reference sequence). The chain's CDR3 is CATSGERSSYNEQFF.

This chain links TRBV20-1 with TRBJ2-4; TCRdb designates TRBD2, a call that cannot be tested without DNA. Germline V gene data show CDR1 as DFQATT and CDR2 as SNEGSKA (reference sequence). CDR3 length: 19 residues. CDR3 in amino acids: CSALKSGQSGLIAKNIQYF.

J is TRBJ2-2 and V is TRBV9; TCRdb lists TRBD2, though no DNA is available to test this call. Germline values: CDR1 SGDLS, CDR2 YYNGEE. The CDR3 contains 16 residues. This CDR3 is CASSALAGGPTGELFF.

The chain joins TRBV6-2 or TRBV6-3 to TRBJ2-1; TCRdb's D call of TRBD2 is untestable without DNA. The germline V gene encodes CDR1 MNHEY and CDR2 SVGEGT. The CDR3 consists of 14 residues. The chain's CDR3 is CASSYDAGYNEQFF.

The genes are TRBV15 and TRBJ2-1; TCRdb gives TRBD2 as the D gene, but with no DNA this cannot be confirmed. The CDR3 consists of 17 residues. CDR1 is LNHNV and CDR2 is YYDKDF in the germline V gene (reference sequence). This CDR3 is CATSRGKTGLDKLEQFF. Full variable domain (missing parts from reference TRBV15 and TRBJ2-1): DAMVIQNPRYQVTQFGKPVTLSCSQTLNHNVMYWYQQKSSQAPKLLFHYYDKDFNNEADTPDNFQSRRPNTSFCFLDIRSPGLGDTAMYLCATSRGKTGLDKLEQFFGPGTRLTVL.

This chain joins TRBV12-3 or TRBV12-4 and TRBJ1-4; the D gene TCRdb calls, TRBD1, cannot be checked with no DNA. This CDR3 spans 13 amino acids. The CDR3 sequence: CASSRDRSEKLFF.

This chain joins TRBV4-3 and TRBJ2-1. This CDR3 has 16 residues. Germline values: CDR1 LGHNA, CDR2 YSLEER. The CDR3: CASSRVAGIAYNEQFF.

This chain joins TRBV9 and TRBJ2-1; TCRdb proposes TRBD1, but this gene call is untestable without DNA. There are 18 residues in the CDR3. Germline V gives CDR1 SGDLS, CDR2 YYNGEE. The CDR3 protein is CASSLPEGPGVSYNEQFF.

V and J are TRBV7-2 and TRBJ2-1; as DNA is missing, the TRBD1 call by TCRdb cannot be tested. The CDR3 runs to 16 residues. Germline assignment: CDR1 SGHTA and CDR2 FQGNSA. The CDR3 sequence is CASSSVRDRGIDEQFF.

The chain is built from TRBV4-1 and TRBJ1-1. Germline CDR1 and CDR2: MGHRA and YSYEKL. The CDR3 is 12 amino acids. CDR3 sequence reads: CASSQDFIEAFF.

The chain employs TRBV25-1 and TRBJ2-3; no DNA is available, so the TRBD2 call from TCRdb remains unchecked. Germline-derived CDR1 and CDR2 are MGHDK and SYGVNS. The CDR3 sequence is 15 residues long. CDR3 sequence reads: CASSEDQRGTDTQYF.

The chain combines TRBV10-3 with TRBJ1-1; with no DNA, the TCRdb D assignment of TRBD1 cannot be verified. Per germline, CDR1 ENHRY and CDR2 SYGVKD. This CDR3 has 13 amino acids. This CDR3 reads CASGQGLNTEAFF.

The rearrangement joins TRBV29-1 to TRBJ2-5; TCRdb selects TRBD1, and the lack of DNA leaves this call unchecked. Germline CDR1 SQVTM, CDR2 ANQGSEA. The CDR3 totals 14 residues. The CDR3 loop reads CSVALTTGVETQYF.

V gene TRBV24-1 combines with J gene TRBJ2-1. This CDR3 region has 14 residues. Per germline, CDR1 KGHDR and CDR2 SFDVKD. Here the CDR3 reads CATSTQVFPYEQFF.

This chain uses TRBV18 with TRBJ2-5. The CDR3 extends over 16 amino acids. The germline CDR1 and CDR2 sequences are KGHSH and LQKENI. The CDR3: CASSPPGLSYGETQYF.

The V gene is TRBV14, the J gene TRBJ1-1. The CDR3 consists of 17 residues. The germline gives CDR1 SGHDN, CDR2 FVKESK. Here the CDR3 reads CASSSFGGLGGNTEAFF.

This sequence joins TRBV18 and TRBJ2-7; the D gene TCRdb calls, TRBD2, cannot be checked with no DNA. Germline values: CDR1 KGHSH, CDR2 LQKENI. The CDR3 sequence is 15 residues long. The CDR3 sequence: CASSPRAGGPYEQYF.

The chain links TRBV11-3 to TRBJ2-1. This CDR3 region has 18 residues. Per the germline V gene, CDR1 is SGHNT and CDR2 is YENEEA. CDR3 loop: CASSLGGFVAEIYNEQFF.

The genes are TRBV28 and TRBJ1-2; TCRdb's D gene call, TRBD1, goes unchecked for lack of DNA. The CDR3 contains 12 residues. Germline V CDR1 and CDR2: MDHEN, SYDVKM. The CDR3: CASSLAHYGYTF.

CDR3 sequence: CASSQDRTSGNQETQYF. The chain recombines TRBV4-2 with TRBJ2-5; TCRdb calls TRBD2, which cannot be checked without DNA. The CDR3 is made up of 17 amino acids. The germline V gene encodes CDR1 LGHNA and CDR2 YNFKEQ.

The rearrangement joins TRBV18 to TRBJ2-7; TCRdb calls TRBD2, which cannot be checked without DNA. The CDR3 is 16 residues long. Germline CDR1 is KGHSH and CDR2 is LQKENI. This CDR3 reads CASSPPRGTSAYEQYF.

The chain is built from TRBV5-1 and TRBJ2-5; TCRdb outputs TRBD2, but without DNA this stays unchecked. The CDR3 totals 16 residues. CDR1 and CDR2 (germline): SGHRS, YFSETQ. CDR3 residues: CASSLLSSGSIETQYF.

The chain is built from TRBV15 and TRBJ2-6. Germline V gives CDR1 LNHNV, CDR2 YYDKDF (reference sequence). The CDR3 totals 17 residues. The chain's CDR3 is CATSRAGISSGANVLTF. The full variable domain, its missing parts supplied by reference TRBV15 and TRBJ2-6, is DAMVIQNPRYQVTQFGKPVTLSCSQTLNHNVMYWYQQKSSQAPKLLFHYYDKDFNNEADTPDNFQSRRPNTSFCFLDIRSPGLGDTAMYLCATSRAGISSGANVLTFGAGSRLTVL.